This is a list of T cell receptor beta chains from one sample in a study of T cell repertoires in cytomegalovirus infection. TCRdb re-derived calls from the reads in MiXCR, one entry per CDR3 protein. The data hold approximately 630,000 distinct CDR3 sequences, with about 24% observed a single time. The sequenced sample was CD8+ T cells from PBMCs. These TCRs come from a human donor in good health (CMV status not recorded). Some clones in this sample may be carry-over from other donors' samples. The CDR3 runs from the conserved cysteine through the conserved F or W. D genes are given only for firm matches. Some rows mark clone size as missing; the rest say once, few, many or name a class of expanded clone.

many,TRBJ2-1,TRBV7-6,.,TGTGCCAGCAGCTTAGGGGTCCAGGGGGGCTACAATGAGCAGTTCTTC,CASSLGVQGGYNEQFF
.,TRBJ1-1,TRBV7-9,.,TGTGCCAGCAGCTTAGATGGGTACGTGCGGGGGGCCGCTTTCTTT,CASSLDGYVRGAAFF
few,TRBJ1-1,TRBV28,.,TGTGCCAGCACCGTGAGTCGGCCCCGTGGGAACACTGAAGCTTTCTTT,CASTVSRPRGNTEAFF
.,TRBJ2-3,TRBV15,.,TGTGCCACCAGCGACGAAGTTTTTACTAAAGACGGAAATACGCAGTATTTT,CATSDEVFTKDGNTQYF
many,TRBJ2-1,TRBV5-1,TRBD2,TGCGCCAGCAGCAATCCGGGACTATTTTACAATGAGCAGTTCTTC,CASSNPGLFYNEQFF
few,TRBJ2-4,TRBV6-1,.,TGTGCCAGCAGTGAATGGTGGGGTGAGGCCAAAAACATTCAGTACTTC,CASSEWWGEAKNIQYF
.,TRBJ1-5,TRBV27,.,TGTGCCAGCAACTCACTCGGGTCTTCCAATCAGCCCCAGCATTTT,CASNSLGSSNQPQHF
many,TRBJ2-1,TRBV7-3,TRBD1,TGTGCCAGCAGCTTAAGAGGGGGCTACCTGGACCATGAGCAGTTCTTC,CASSLRGGYLDHEQFF
.,TRBJ2-1,TRBV9,.,TGTGCCAGCAGCGCCCCCTCGGGAGACGACAGGCGCCCCTACAATGAGCAGTTCTTC,CASSAPSGDDRRPYNEQFF
many,TRBJ1-2,TRBV12-3/TRBV12-4,.,TGTGCCAGCAGTTTTGGGGTCTATGGCTACACCTTC,CASSFGVYGYTF
many,TRBJ2-3,TRBV7-9,.,TGTGCCAGCAGCTCAACAGGGCAGTATGGCACAGATACGCAGTATTTT,CASSSTGQYGTDTQYF
.,TRBJ1-6,TRBV28,.,TGTGCCAGCAGTTTATGGCAGGGAAATTCACCCCTCCACTTT,CASSLWQGNSPLHF
many,TRBJ2-1,TRBV7-6,.,TGTGCCAGCAGCCCTTCTAAGAGCTCCTACAATGAGCAGTTCTTC,CASSPSKSSYNEQFF
.,TRBJ1-1,TRBV7-9,.,TGTGCCAGCCTAAATACCCGCGGGGCAGCTTTCTTT,CASLNTRGAAFF
.,TRBJ2-3,TRBV6-2/TRBV6-3,.,TGTGCCACCAGCTCAAGGGACTTGCACACAGATACGCAGTATTTT,CATSSRDLHTDTQYF
many,TRBJ2-7,TRBV4-1,TRBD1,TGCGCCAGCAGCCAAGAGGGACAGAACTACGAGCAGTACTTC,CASSQEGQNYEQYF
.,TRBJ2-3,TRBV10-3,.,TGTGCCATCAGGGGGGACAGCACAGATACGCAGTATTTT,CAIRGDSTDTQYF
few,TRBJ2-1,TRBV10-3,TRBD2,TGTGCCATCAAGACTAGCGGGGGAAGCTACAATGAGCAGTTCTTC,CAIKTSGGSYNEQFF
few,TRBJ2-5,TRBV7-6,TRBD2,TGTGCCAGCAGCTTAGTAGGCGGGCGGGGGAGAGAGACCCAGTACTTC,CASSLVGGRGRETQYF
once,TRBJ2-1,TRBV2,.,TGTGCCAGCAGGGAGGGGGGGGCAACCACCGATGAGCAGTTCTTC,CASREGGATTDEQFF
many,TRBJ2-1,TRBV7-9,TRBD1,TGTGCCAGCAGCTCCCGGACAGGAGGCAATGAGCAGTTCTTC,CASSSRTGGNEQFF
few,TRBJ2-1,TRBV5-4,.,TGTGCCAGCAGCCGGCCCCTAGAAGAGCAGTTCTTC,CASSRPLEEQFF
.,TRBJ2-1,TRBV28,.,TGTGCCAGCAGTTTAGTCCAGGTTCACAATGAGCAGTTCTTC,CASSLVQVHNEQFF
many,TRBJ2-1,TRBV6-4,TRBD1,TGTGCCAGCAGTGACGGGACAGCTTTGAATGAGCAGTTCTTC,CASSDGTALNEQFF
few,TRBJ2-7,TRBV5-4,.,TGTGCCAGCAGCTTGCTGGACGGAACCTACGAGCAGTACTTC,CASSLLDGTYEQYF
many,TRBJ2-1,TRBV6-5,TRBD1,TGTGCCAGCAGTAAAACTCCGGGACAGCCGAACCTTGAGCAGTTCTTC,CASSKTPGQPNLEQFF
.,TRBJ1-1,TRBV7-3,.,TGTGCCAGCAGCTTAACTCTCCTACAGGGCCTGAACACTGAAGCTTTCTTT,CASSLTLLQGLNTEAFF
few,TRBJ2-7,TRBV29-1,TRBD1,TGCAGCGTTTCCACCCGGGACAGATTCAGCGAGCAGTACTTC,CSVSTRDRFSEQYF
.,TRBJ2-7,TRBV7-9,.,TGTGCCAGCTCCTCTCCGGGCTACGAGCAGTACTTC,CASSSPGYEQYF
many,TRBJ2-7,TRBV10-3,.,TGTGCCATCAGTGATCCAGGGTTCTCCTACGAGCAGTACTTC,CAISDPGFSYEQYF
many,TRBJ2-3,TRBV28,.,TGTGCCAGCAGCTTGCGGTGGGCTGCGGGCACAGATACGCAGTATTTT,CASSLRWAAGTDTQYF
.,TRBJ1-1,TRBV20-1,.,TGCAGTGCTAGAGGGACCCGGACGATGAACACTGAAGCTTTCTTT,CSARGTRTMNTEAFF
few,TRBJ2-1,TRBV20-1,TRBD1,TGCAGTGCACACAGGGGCGATGAGCAGTTCTTC,CSAHRGDEQFF
.,TRBJ1-4,TRBV12-3/TRBV12-4,.,TGTGCCAGCAGTTTAGTCCTATCAACTAATGAAAAACTGTTTTTT,CASSLVLSTNEKLFF
few,TRBJ1-2,TRBV29-1,.,TGCAGCGTTGAGTTCGCAGGGGAGGAAGGCTACACCTTC,CSVEFAGEEGYTF
.,TRBJ1-1,TRBV20-1,.,TGCAGTGCTAGAGCTTCGCCTTCACCAATGAGTGAGGACACTGAAGCTTTCTTT,CSARASPSPMSEDTEAFF
few,TRBJ2-7,TRBV28,.,TGTGCCAGCGACGGTGGCAACGAGCAGTACTTC,CASDGGNEQYF
few,TRBJ1-1,TRBV10-3,.,TGTGCCATCAGTGAGTCGATAGCGGGCAGCGAAGCTTTCTTT,CAISESIAGSEAFF
.,TRBJ1-4,TRBV12-3/TRBV12-4,.,TGTGCCAGCAGGGAACGGGGTCCTAATGAAAAACTGTTTTTT,CASRERGPNEKLFF
many,TRBJ2-1,TRBV7-2,.,TGTGCCAGCAGCTCCCTCGTATCGGGGGACGGAAGGTACAATGAGCAGTTCTTC,CASSSLVSGDGRYNEQFF
many,TRBJ1-1,TRBV7-9,TRBD1,TGTGCCAGCAGCCGCTCGGACAGGGGTGTACGGTTCTTT,CASSRSDRGVRFF
many,TRBJ1-1,TRBV4-1,.,TGCGCCAGCAGCCCGAACTTGAGGGGCCGGACTGAAGCTTTCTTT,CASSPNLRGRTEAFF
.,TRBJ2-7,TRBV2,.,TGTGCCAGCAGAAGACGTCTGCAGGACCTCTCCTACGAGCAGTACTTC,CASRRRLQDLSYEQYF
.,TRBJ2-5,TRBV2,.,TGTGCCTCTCGGGGGCAAGAGACCCAGTACTTC,CASRGQETQYF
.,TRBJ2-1,TRBV20-1,TRBD2,TGCAGTGCTCCGGGGGGGACTAGCATTTATGAGCAGTTCTTC,CSAPGGTSIYEQFF
.,TRBJ2-3,TRBV11-3,TRBD2,TGTGCCAGCAGCTTAGAGACCCCACGGCTAGCGGGGGTATACACAGATACGCAGTATTTT,CASSLETPRLAGVYTDTQYF
many,TRBJ2-1,TRBV7-6,TRBD2,TGTGCCAGCAGCTTAAGGACTAGCGGGGGTTCTCTACGTGACGATGAGCAGTTCTTC,CASSLRTSGGSLRDDEQFF
few,TRBJ2-1,TRBV11-3,TRBD2,TGTGCCAGCAGCTTAGATCTCAGGCTAGCGGGGGGGCACAATGAGCAGTTCTTC,CASSLDLRLAGGHNEQFF
few,TRBJ2-7,TRBV7-9,TRBD1,TGTGCCAGCAGCCGGACAGGGCTCGAGCAGTACTTC,CASSRTGLEQYF
.,TRBJ2-1,TRBV28,.,TGTGACAGCAGGATCCACAGGGTTTCCTACAATGAGCAGTTCTTC,CDSRIHRVSYNEQFF
few,TRBJ2-3,TRBV6-5,TRBD2,TGTGCCAGCAGTTACTCTATCCCCGAGCGGGGGGGCAAAGATACGCAGTATTTT,CASSYSIPERGGKDTQYF
few,TRBJ1-2,TRBV6-6,.,TGTGCCAGCAGTTACTCGACCTCGTTCGGGGTGAGCACCTATGGCTACACCTTC,CASSYSTSFGVSTYGYTF